The 29 T cell receptor beta chains below were found in one sample sequenced in a study of control samples from healthy donors and cancer patients. Only in-frame clones appear in the TCRdb table, and some are missing; sequencing was by immunoSEQ multiplex PCR. In total, the table holds under 200,000 clones. Sequencing was done on a sample of blood. The source is a young woman in good health.

The rearrangement joins TRBV29-1 to TRBJ2-5, with D hard to call. The CDR3 length is 13 residues. The V end was cut by 6 bases, the J end by 5 bases, with 16 bases between. Germline loops: CDR1 SQVTM, CDR2 ANQGSEA. The CDR3 DNA is TGCAGCGTCCAGCCCAAAGGGTGGGAGACCCAGTACTTC. Translation gives CSVQPKGWETQYF.

The chain is built from TRBV28 and TRBJ2-3, with TRBD2 matching 8 bases. The CDR3 has 14 residues. Germline V gene lookup returns CDR1 MDHEN and CDR2 SYDVKM. V was pared by 6 bases and J by 4 bases, with 6 bases of the junction left unmatched. In DNA form, the CDR3 reads TGTGCCAGCAGACCGGGACTAGTTCCAGATACGCAGTATTTT. Translating it yields CASRPGLVPDTQYF.

This chain connects TRBV9 to TRBJ2-3; no clear D gene. Trimming cost V 1 base and J 0 bases, with 6 bases left between them. Germline V gene lookup returns CDR1 SGDLS and CDR2 YYNGEE. CDR3 size: 14 residues. The DNA for the CDR3 is TGTGCCAGCAGCGTACTCGGTAGCACAGATACGCAGTATTTT. It translates to CASSVLGSTDTQYF.

The V and J genes are TRBV15 and TRBJ1-5; weak D call: TRBD1 (6 bases). The CDR3 runs to 15 residues. The V gene lost 3 bases and the J gene lost 0 bases, with 9 bases spanning the gap. CDR1 is LNHNV and CDR2 is YYDKDF in the germline V gene (reference sequence). The CDR3 reads CATSSTGFSNQPQHF. For the CDR3, the DNA is TGTGCCACCAGCAGTACAGGGTTTAGCAATCAGCCCCAGCATTTT.

The V gene is TRBV7-9, the J gene TRBJ1-2; TRBD1 matches 8 bases. The V segment lost 3 bases and the J segment 0 bases; nucleotides outside the gene matches: 9. From germline, CDR1 is SEHNR and CDR2 FQNEAQ (reference sequence). The CDR3 runs to 17 residues. The CDR3 sequence: CASSFITGGTANYGYTF. In nucleotides, the CDR3 is TGTGCCAGCAGCTTCATTACAGGGGGAACTGCTAACTATGGCTACACCTTC.

The V call is TRBV18, the J call TRBJ1-5, with 8 bases lining up with TRBD1. J lost 4 bases, V lost 0 bases, and 5 bases had no gene match. This CDR3 comprises 16 residues. CDR1 KGHSH and CDR2 LQKENI come from the germline V gene. As DNA, the CDR3 is TGTGCCAGCTCACCACCGGGACAGGTCTTTAATCAGCCCCAGCATTTT. Its translation: CASSPPGQVFNQPQHF.

The genes are TRBV15 and TRBJ1-1, with D maybe TRBD1 (5 bases). This CDR3 is built from 13 residues. CDR1 and CDR2 (germline): LNHNV, YYDKDF (reference sequence). V was cut by 5 bases and J by 7 bases, with 14 bases left in between. DNA of the CDR3: TGTGCCACCAGCTACAAGGGGCTGGGTGAAGCTTTCTTT. Translated: CATSYKGLGEAFF.

This chain links TRBV11-2 with TRBJ2-1; D gene unclear. V lost 5 bases and J lost 0, with 11 bases in between. The germline gives CDR1 SGHAT, CDR2 FQNNGV. CDR3 length: 15 amino acids. The DNA for the CDR3 is TGTGCCAGCAGCCGGAAAGATAGCTCCTACAATGAGCAGTTCTTC. Amino acids: CASSRKDSSYNEQFF. The full variable domain, with the rest looked up from reference TRBV11-2 and TRBJ2-1, is EAGVAQSPRYKIIEKRQSVAFWCNPISGHATLYWYQQILGQGPKLLIQFQNNGVVDDSQLPKDRFSAERLKGVDSTLKIQPAKLEDSAVYLCASSRKDSSYNEQFFGPGTRLTVL.

The gene calls are TRBV28 and TRBJ1-5; perhaps TRBD1 as D (6 bases). This CDR3 is built from 17 residues. The germline CDR1 and CDR2 sequences are MDHEN and SYDVKM. Trimming shortened V by 3 bases and J by 4 bases, and 19 bases separated the two germline ends. The DNA for the CDR3 is TGTGCCAGCAGTTTGATAGCCGGGGGCCCGGCTAATCAGCCCCAGCATTTT. Encoded protein: CASSLIAGGPANQPQHF.

The chain is built from TRBV4-1 and TRBJ1-1, with 8 positions matching TRBD1. Trimming at V came to 3 bases and at J to 1 base, leaving 1 base not matched to a gene. This CDR3 spans 14 amino acids. Germline V CDR1 and CDR2: MGHRA, YSYEKL. CDR3 sequence reads: CASSQTGANTEAFF. DNA for the CDR3: TGCGCCAGCAGCCAGACAGGGGCGAACACTGAAGCTTTCTTT.

The rearrangement joins TRBV29-1 to TRBJ2-7; D is uncertain. The germline V and J ends were trimmed by 6 bases and 0 bases, with 6 bases remaining between them. Per the germline V gene, CDR1 is SQVTM and CDR2 is ANQGSEA. CDR3 size: 11 residues. CDR3 nucleotides: TGCAGCGTCCGGTACTCCTACGAGCAGTACTTC. It is translated as CSVRYSYEQYF.

The chain employs TRBV7-3 and TRBJ2-5, with TRBD2 as a possible D gene (6 bases). Germline-derived CDR1 and CDR2 are SGHTA and FQGTGA. This CDR3 has 14 amino acids. V was clipped by 6 bases and J by 3 bases, with 14 bases between them. CDR3 in DNA: TGTGCCAGCAGTTCCAGGGCTAGCGAAGAGACCCAGTACTTC. This encodes CASSSRASEETQYF.

V gene TRBV19 combines with J gene TRBJ2-2, with 12 bases lining up with TRBD2. Germline V gives CDR1 LNHDA, CDR2 SQIVND (reference sequence). J was trimmed by 4 bases and V by 6 bases; bases with no gene match: 12. This CDR3 spans 18 amino acids. CDR3 DNA: TGTGCCAGTAGGGTGCCAGCTAGCGGGGGGGCCCCCACCGGGGAGCTGTTTTTT. Its protein is CASRVPASGGAPTGELFF.

The chain carries TRBV28 and TRBJ1-6; D gene ambiguous. Trimming shortened V by 6 bases and J by 2 bases, and 8 bases separated the two germline ends. This CDR3 is 14 amino acids long. CDR1 is MDHEN and CDR2 is SYDVKM in the germline V gene. The CDR3 spells CASSPRAYNSPLHF. As DNA, the CDR3 is TGTGCCAGCAGCCCCCGGGCCTATAATTCACCCCTCCACTTT.

The J gene is TRBJ1-6, the V gene TRBV6-5, with D uncertain. This CDR3 region has 14 residues. The V gene's germline CDR1 is MNHEY and CDR2 SVGAGI. V was shortened by 3 bases and J by 9 bases, with 12 bases between the two germline ends. The CDR3 protein is CASSYRVAGSPLHF. The CDR3 region has the DNA TGTGCCAGCAGTTATCGAGTGGCGGGTTCACCCCTCCACTTT.

This sequence joins TRBV27 and TRBJ2-7; D unresolved. CDR1 is MNHEY and CDR2 is SMNVEV in the germline V gene (reference sequence). This CDR3 comprises 13 residues. V was cut by 8 bases and J by 2 bases, with 13 bases left in between. The CDR3: CASGLVAPYEQYF. CDR3 nucleotides: TGTGCCAGCGGTCTCGTCGCCCCCTACGAGCAGTACTTC.

The chain is built from TRBV11-2 and TRBJ2-3; no reliable D call. The CDR3 runs to 14 residues. With 0 bases removed from V and 1 base from J, the gap between germline ends came to 5 bases. Germline CDR1 is SGHAT and CDR2 is FQNNGV. CDR3 sequence reads: CASSLESRTDTQYF. The CDR3 nucleotides read TGTGCCAGCAGCTTAGAGTCCCGCACAGATACGCAGTATTTT.

The chain carries TRBV7-2 and TRBJ2-2, with 7 bases fitting TRBD1. The V gene's germline CDR1 is SGHTA and CDR2 FQGNSA. There are 15 residues in the CDR3. After removal of 5 bases from V and 3 bases from J, the junction contained 6 bases not matched to a gene. The CDR3 is CASSRHRGDTGELFF. DNA for the CDR3: TGTGCCAGCAGCAGACACAGGGGTGACACCGGGGAGCTGTTTTTT. Full variable domain (outside the CDR3, taken from reference TRBV7-2 and TRBJ2-2): GAGVSQSPSNKVTEKGKDVELRCDPISGHTALYWYRQSLGQGLEFLIYFQGNSAPDKSGLPSDRFSAERTGGSVSTLTIQRTQQEDSAVYLCASSRHRGDTGELFFGEGSRLTVL.

The chain uses TRBV11-2 and TRBJ1-2, with D perhaps TRBD1 (5 bases). The CDR3 contains 17 residues. CDR1 and CDR2 from the germline V gene are SGHAT and FQNNGV. The ends were cut back, 0 bases at V and 0 bases at J, with 14 bases in the middle. The CDR3 coding sequence is TGTGCCAGCAGCTTAGAATCGCAGGGTAAAACTAACTATGGCTACACCTTC. The encoded protein is CASSLESQGKTNYGYTF.

The chain uses TRBV11-2 and TRBJ1-5; possibly TRBD1 for D (6 bases). The CDR3 covers 15 residues. Between the trimmed V and J ends, which lost 5 bases and 7 bases, there was a span of 18 bases. CDR1 and CDR2 from the germline V gene are SGHAT and FQNNGV. In nucleotides, the CDR3 is TGTGCCAGCAGCCCAAGGTCAGGGGATGGCCAGCCCCAGCATTTT. Protein sequence: CASSPRSGDGQPQHF.

This chain connects TRBV2 to TRBJ1-1; TRBD1 matches at 11 bases. Trimming removed 4 bases from V and 7 bases from J; junction bases left unmatched: 5. The CDR3 spans 14 residues. Germline V gene lookup returns CDR1 SNHLY and CDR2 FYNNEI. CDR3 loop: CASSAQGQGGEAFF. In nucleotides, the CDR3 is TGTGCCAGCAGTGCCCAGGGACAGGGGGGTGAAGCTTTCTTT. The full variable domain, its missing parts supplied by reference TRBV2 and TRBJ1-1, is EPEVTQTPSHQVTQMGQEVILRCVPISNHLYFYWYRQILGQKVEFLVSFYNNEISEKSEIFDDQFSVERPDGSNFTLKIRSTKLEDSAMYFCASSAQGQGGEAFFGQGTRLTVV.

The genes are TRBV2 and TRBJ2-7; maybe TRBD1 (6 bases). Looked up from germline, CDR1 is SNHLY and CDR2 is FYNNEI. The CDR3 length is 12 residues. Trimming left V 8 bases short and J 4 bases short, with 12 bases between. This chain's CDR3 is CASGGRQYEQYF. CDR3 sequence (DNA): TGTGCCAGCGGGGGCCGTCAATACGAGCAGTACTTC. Full variable domain (outside the CDR3, taken from reference TRBV2 and TRBJ2-7): EPEVTQTPSHQVTQMGQEVILRCVPISNHLYFYWYRQILGQKVEFLVSFYNNEISEKSEIFDDQFSVERPDGSNFTLKIRSTKLEDSAMYFCASGGRQYEQYFGPGTRLTVT.

The chain has TRBV19 and TRBJ1-5; no clear D. This CDR3 is built from 16 residues. Germline V lookup: CDR1 LNHDA, CDR2 SQIVND (reference sequence). V lost 3 bases to trimming and J lost 9 bases, with 21 bases between them. DNA for the CDR3: TGTGCCAGTAGTATGGGAACCCGAGGCCCGGTCCCGCCCCAGCATTTT. Protein sequence: CASSMGTRGPVPPQHF.

This rearrangement joins TRBV12-3 or TRBV12-4 to TRBJ1-2; D remains unclear. Deletions cut 6 bases from V and 8 bases from J, with 16 bases between. CDR3 size: 13 residues. The CDR3 sequence is CASRDLDGLGYTF. The DNA of the CDR3 is TGTGCCAGCAGGGACCTGGATGGTCTCGGCTACACCTTC.

This chain joins TRBV5-6 and TRBJ1-2; D unclear. V lost 0 bases, J lost 8 bases, and 11 bases lay in between. Germline assignment: CDR1 SGHDT and CDR2 YYEEEE. The CDR3 covers 13 residues. CDR3 amino acids: CASSLGNPGGYTF. In nucleotides, the CDR3 is TGTGCCAGCAGCTTGGGCAATCCAGGCGGCTACACCTTC.

The rearrangement uses TRBV2 and TRBJ2-2; TRBD1 matches at 9 bases. Per the germline V gene, CDR1 is SNHLY and CDR2 is FYNNEI. V trimming: 6 bases; J trimming: 5 bases; junction bases outside the gene matches: 7. This CDR3 region has 15 residues. The CDR3 coding sequence is TGTGCCAGCAGAAAGGACAGGGGTACGACCGGGGAGCTGTTTTTT. This encodes CASRKDRGTTGELFF.

V gene TRBV10-3 combines with J gene TRBJ2-6; D tentatively fits TRBD1 or TRBD2 (6 bases each). Germline V CDR1 and CDR2: ENHRY, SYGVKD. This CDR3 has 17 residues. V was cut by 7 bases and J by 0 bases, with 16 bases left in between. The CDR3 reads CAIKTGASLSGANVLTF. DNA for the CDR3: TGTGCCATCAAGACGGGGGCTTCCCTCTCTGGGGCCAACGTCCTGACTTTC.

The V and J genes are TRBV25-1 and TRBJ1-2; D remains unclear. The length of the CDR3 is 11 residues. V lost 5 bases and J 2 bases, leaving 3 bases between the germline ends. Germline V gene sequence: CDR1 MGHDK, CDR2 SYGVNS. Here the CDR3 reads CASSSNYGYTF. The CDR3 bases are TGTGCCAGCAGTTCCAACTATGGCTACACCTTC.

The CDR3 sequence is CASSFQGEKLFF. CDR3 DNA sequence: TGTGCCAGCAGTTTTCAGGGGGAAAAACTGTTTTTT. The chain couples TRBV12-3 or TRBV12-4 to TRBJ1-4, with D maybe TRBD1 (6 bases). Trimming took 3 bases from V and 8 from J, leaving 7 bases between them. This CDR3 spans 12 amino acids.